The T cell receptor (beta chain) described here comes from a study of shared clonotypes between healthy human individuals. The junction had 15 bases not matched to a gene; V was cut back by 2 bases and J by 5 bases. This CDR3 has 17 amino acids. CDR1 and CDR2 from the germline V gene are SGDLS and YYNGEE. The data were produced by immunoSEQ multiplex PCR, yet TCRdb's version contains in-frame clones alone and is incomplete. Of roughly 2.6 million clones listed, around nine tenths are singletons. This chain uses TRBV9 with TRBJ1-2; the match to TRBD1 covers 7 bases. The sequenced sample consisted of naive CD4+ T cells sorted from blood. The subset was: CD45RA+ positively selected. This clonotype was sampled from a man between 18 and 35 years old in good health. This chain's CDR3 is CASSVGQDQLGGYGYTF. The CDR3 bases are TGTGCCAGCAGCGTCGGACAGGACCAGCTGGGGGGGTATGGCTACACCTTC.